The 15 T cell receptor beta chains listed next were all sequenced from one sample in a study of T cell repertoires and leukemia-associated antigens. Antigens of these TCRs are unknown. TCRdb re-analysed the 5' RACE reads in MiXCR, keeping a single row per CDR3 protein. The sample records some 14,000 distinct CDR3 sequences, roughly 38% being singletons. The sequenced sample consisted of CD3+ T cells sorted from blood and cultured. These receptors came from a female donor in good health.

Ten or more counts support this clonotype. This rearrangement joins TRBV7-9 to TRBJ1-1; 7 nucleotides agree with TRBD1. The CDR3 runs to 14 residues. With 2 bases clipped from V and 4 bases from J, the junction kept 4 bases outside the gene matches. Germline-derived CDR1 and CDR2 are SEHNR and FQNEAQ (reference sequence). This CDR3 is CASSLRDRATEAFF. DNA of the CDR3: TGTGCCAGCAGCTTACGAGACAGGGCCACTGAAGCTTTCTTT.

The chain has TRBV6-4 and TRBJ2-2; weak D call: TRBD2 (5 bases). The V gene lost 2 bases and the J gene lost 4 bases, with 8 bases spanning the gap. The CDR3 length is 14 residues. In germline, CDR1 is MRHNA, CDR2 SNTAGT. CDR3: CASSDVRGTGELFF. CDR3 bases: TGTGCCAGCAGTGACGTCCGGGGCACCGGGGAGCTGTTTTTT.

This clonotype is labeled medium-sized (0.01 to 0.1%). The V and J genes are TRBV5-1 and TRBJ1-2, with D perhaps TRBD1 (6 bases). V was clipped by 4 bases and J by 2 bases, with 12 bases between them. Germline CDR1 and CDR2: SGHRS and YFSETQ. There are 14 residues in the CDR3. DNA of the CDR3: TGCGCCAGCAGCCGCCCGGGACAAAACTATGGCTACACCTTC. Its translation is CASSRPGQNYGYTF. Full variable domain (outside the CDR3, taken from reference TRBV5-1 and TRBJ1-2): KAGVTQTPRYLIKTRGQQVTLSCSPISGHRSVSWYQQTPGQGLQFLFEYFSETQRNKGNFPGRFSGRQFSNSRSEMNVSTLELGDSALYLCASSRPGQNYGYTFGSGTRLTVV.

Note on this clonotype: The CDR3 carries no conserved terminal phenylalanine or tryptophan, so it likely arises from a read error. The J gene is TRBJ2-1, the V gene TRBV20-1; tentatively, D is TRBD1 or TRBD2 (5 bases each). CDR1 is DFQATT and CDR2 is SNEGSKA in the germline V gene (reference sequence). This CDR3 region has 11 residues. The CDR3 protein is CSAGPYNGQFL. Written as DNA, the CDR3 is TGCAGTGCGGGACCCTACAATGGGCAGTTCCTC.

This clonotype was counted many times. The V call is TRBV7-8, the J call TRBJ2-3; D perhaps matches TRBD2 (5 bases). V was trimmed by 3 bases and J by 2 bases, leaving 18 bases between them. The CDR3 is 17 residues long. In germline, CDR1 is SGHVS, CDR2 FQNEAQ. The CDR3 nucleotides read TGTGCCAGCAGCTTGTACCCTCCGGCGGAGGTCACAGATACGCAGTATTTT. It encodes CASSLYPPAEVTDTQYF.

CDR3 DNA: TGCGCCAGCAGCTCCCGTACGGGACTAGCGGGTTTGGGGGAGCTGTTTTTT. The encoded protein is CASSSRTGLAGLGELFF. The rearrangement links TRBV5-1 to TRBJ2-2; 12 bases match TRBD2. The CDR3 contains 17 residues. Unmatched junction bases numbered 11, after V lost 3 bases and J lost 8 bases. CDR1 is SGHRS and CDR2 is YFSETQ in the germline V gene.

This rearrangement joins TRBV6-5 to TRBJ2-1; D ambiguous. The V end lost 0 bases, the J end lost 8 bases, and 17 bases lay between the germline ends. Germline V lookup: CDR1 MNHEY, CDR2 SVGAGI. The CDR3 is 16 amino acids. The CDR3: CASSYSTLVGNDEQFF. The CDR3 DNA reads as TGTGCCAGCAGTTACTCGACCCTAGTCGGCAACGATGAGCAGTTCTTC.

With regard to this clonotype: A much larger clone lies a single base off, so this may be a read error. The chain joins TRBV7-3 to TRBJ2-3; D is undetermined. V was pared by 2 bases and J by 5 bases, with 17 bases between. Germline CDR1 reads SGHTA; CDR2 reads FQGTGA. CDR3 size: 16 residues. The CDR3 loop reads CASSLGVNTEIDTQYF. The CDR3 nucleotides read TGTGCCAGCAGCTTAGGAGTTAATACGGAGATAGATACGCAGTATTTT.

V and J are TRBV4-3 and TRBJ1-2; D is possibly TRBD1 (5 bases). CDR3 length: 15 amino acids. Germline values: CDR1 LGHNA, CDR2 YSLEER. V was shortened by 0 bases and J by 2 bases, with 10 bases between the two germline ends. The CDR3 sequence is CASSQENRQNYGYTF. DNA for the CDR3: TGCGCCAGCAGCCAAGAGAATCGACAGAACTATGGCTACACCTTC.

In its sample, this clonotype was seen many times. The V call is TRBV29-1, the J call TRBJ2-3; D remains ambiguous. Germline loops: CDR1 SQVTM, CDR2 ANQGSEA. V lost 5 bases, J lost 6 bases, and 15 bases lay in between. This CDR3 contains 13 residues. The CDR3 coding sequence is TGCAGCGTTCCGGGTCCCTGGGTGGATACGCAGTATTTT. Its translation: CSVPGPWVDTQYF.

This clonotype has at least ten counts. The chain recombines TRBV11-2 with TRBJ2-3; D gene unclear. Trimming took off 3 bases at V and 6 bases at J, with 7 bases between the two ends. CDR3 length equals 12 residues. Germline CDR1 SGHAT, CDR2 FQNNGV. CDR3 DNA sequence: TGTGCCAGCAGCTTTGGGTGGGATACGCAGTATTTT. Protein: CASSFGWDTQYF.

This chain links TRBV4-2 with TRBJ2-7; 10 bases are a match to TRBD2. Per germline, CDR1 LGHNA and CDR2 YNFKEQ. The V gene end was trimmed by 8 bases and the J gene end by 0 bases; junction bases not matched to a gene: 13. There are 17 residues in the CDR3. The CDR3 region is CASGRGTTSGNSYEQYF. The DNA for the CDR3 is TGTGCCAGCGGCCGAGGGACTACTAGCGGGAACTCCTACGAGCAGTACTTC.

This clonotype is medium-sized by share. The chain joins TRBV20-1 to TRBJ2-1; 11 bases are a match to TRBD2. This CDR3 is built from 15 residues. Germline CDR1 and CDR2: DFQATT and SNEGSKA (reference sequence). Unmatched junction bases numbered 10, after V lost 3 bases and J lost 9 bases. CDR3 in DNA: TGCAGTGCTAGTATCCTAGCGGGAGGATACGGTGAGCAGTTCTTC. The encoded protein is CSASILAGGYGEQFF.

This chain links TRBV4-2 with TRBJ2-1, with 13 bases aligning to TRBD2. Germline CDR1 LGHNA, CDR2 YNFKEQ. The CDR3 sequence is 16 residues long. V shed 1 base and J 7 bases; nucleotides not matched to a gene: 4. The CDR3 coding sequence is TGTGCCAGCAGCCAAGTTGGGACTAGCGGGGTAAATGAGCAGTTCTTC. Translation: CASSQVGTSGVNEQFF.

A note on this clonotype: Compared with germline, one end of the junction differs, possibly owing to a read error. The genes are TRBV18 and TRBJ2-5; D is unclear. CDR1 is KGHSH and CDR2 is LQKENI in the germline V gene. This CDR3 region has 12 residues. As DNA, the CDR3 is TGTGCCTGCTCACCCGGTCGGGAGACCCAGTACTTC. It is translated as CACSPGRETQYF.